This TCR beta chain was captured in a study of T-cell memory formation after mild COVID-19 (dated by TCRdb to the early 2020s). Background for the entire study: TCR sequence clusters from the two donors were found to be largely donor specific. T-cell clones expanding and contracting after mild COVID-19 in a couple of donors were tracked by longitudinal TCRalpha and TCRbeta repertoire sequencing. The cohort comprised two young, previously healthy adult volunteers, one female and one male.

Ficoll-Paque density gradient centrifugation was used to isolate PBMCs. Overall results and qualifications from the work: SARS-CoV-2 specificity was not confirmed for the second-wave clones peaking on day 37. Some responding clones were found in pre-infection memory, which suggests that pre-existing cross-reactive memory T cells took part in the SARS-CoV-2 response. Contracting CD4+ clones were found mainly in CM and EM memory subsets, while CD8+ clones were enriched in EMRA. Clones that contracted from day 15 to 85 showed balanced CD4/CD8 phenotypes, whereas a second wave of clones that expanded from day 15 to 37 leaned towards CD4+. Only two mild cases were covered by the study, and larger cohorts that include severe cases with pre-infection samples were considered necessary.

The sample was run on an Illumina NovaSeq 6000. Using 5'RACE with constant-segment primers, TCRalpha and TCRbeta cDNA libraries were constructed, with sample barcodes and unique molecular identifiers added in the process. Trizol reagent was used to extract RNA from every sample. The libraries were amplified in two PCR steps, and the second step added a second sample barcode and Illumina TruSeq adapters. The libraries were sequenced on an Illumina NovaSeq using 2 x 150 bp paired-end reads. The source study handled its data this way. Demultiplexing of reads and collapsing into UMI-guided consensus sequences were performed with migec v1.2.7. Using mixcr v2.1.11, the UMI consensuses were aligned to TRA and TRB V and J templates and assembled into clonotypes. Expanded or contracted clonotypes were those called significant by both edgeR and NoisET, with noise models trained on biological replicates. For edgeR calls, the thresholds were a false discovery rate-adjusted p below 0.01 and a log2 fold-change of 1. As an exploratory analysis of dynamics, max-normalized trajectories of the 1000 most abundant clonotypes were examined with PCA combined with hierarchical clustering. Separately sequenced CD4+ and CD8+ repertoires were used to assign the CD4 or CD8 phenotype of responding clones. TCRdb redid the processing of the public reads, applying fastp at Q25 and MiXCR, and retained in-frame beta chains. Each record represents a unique CDR3 protein, reported with the most common genes and DNA among its rows. The V and J calls were not made by the authors but by TCRdb's processing. The sample table lists under 250,000 distinct CDR3 sequences, over 9.5% of them with a count of one. The ten largest clones add up to 2.5% to 3.5% of the sample.

Based on the germline V gene (reference sequence), the CDR1 and CDR2 sequences are GTSNPN and SVGIG. V drops 0 bases and J drops 11 bases, leaving 14 bases in between. Reading from cysteine to phenylalanine, the CDR3 counts 13 amino acids. The DNA shown is the 39-base CDR3, in frame from base 1. A word on this clonotype: This receptor's antigen is unknown. The record has no base qualities; no much larger clone is one base away.

The chain couples TRBV30 to TRBJ2-1; TRBD1 could be the D gene, as 5 bases match. The TCR comes from a man younger than 35 who had mild COVID-19 (a few samples of this study predate the infection). The sample titles of this study are shuffled in the database, so cell type and time point are left out; the donor was told from shared clones. Sequencing was performed on PBMCs or a T cell subset sorted from them (not recorded which). The DNA sequence reads TGTGCCTGGAGTGTCCAGGACAAAAGAAAGCAGTTCTTC. Translated, this is CAWSVQDKRKQFF.